Each of the 2 T cell receptor beta chains below was sequenced from the same sample in a study of OX40 agonist ivuxolimab in advanced cancers. Sequencing used immunoSEQ multiplex PCR; TCRdb keeps in-frame clones, though not all of them. The sample records 60,000 to 85,000 clones, about 90% being singletons. This specimen consisted of CD4+ or CD8+ T cells sorted from blood, obtained in a trial of the OX40 agonist ivuxolimab. These receptor sequences come from an adult with an advanced solid tumor such as melanoma, head and neck, liver or kidney cancer.

This clone was detected only once. The V call is TRBV2, the J call TRBJ2-1; 7 bases match TRBD2. The germline V gene encodes CDR1 SNHLY and CDR2 FYNNEI. V gave up 3 bases and J gave up 7 bases; unmatched junction bases: 9. This CDR3 has 15 residues. The CDR3 is CASSEVGLGANEQFF. Written as DNA, the CDR3 is TGTGCCAGCAGTGAGGTCGGACTAGGGGCGAATGAGCAGTTCTTC.

This chain joins TRBV5-6 and TRBJ2-1; D remains unclear. The V and J ends lost 2 bases and 2 bases respectively, with 8 bases between them. Looked up from germline, CDR1 is SGHDT and CDR2 is YYEEEE. The CDR3 spans 14 residues. The DNA for the CDR3 is TGTGCCAGCAGCTTCAGGTATACCTACAATGAGCAGTTCTTC. It is translated as CASSFRYTYNEQFF.